This T cell receptor (beta chain) was documented in a study of blood T cell repertoires in COVID-19. In the original processing: Estimation of nucleated cell counts relied on the amplification of reference gene primers. TCRdb keeps only in-frame clones here, not all; method: immunoSEQ multiplex PCR. V, J and clone size are taken as reported in that table, and D and trimming were inferred from the DNA itself. In the table there are approximately 200,000 clones, 89% of which are singletons. Germline V gives CDR1 SGHTA, CDR2 FQGNSA. The CDR3 extends over 15 amino acids. With V trimmed by 8 bases and J by 3 bases, 9 bases remained unmatched.

This TCR derives from a woman in her thirties or forties with acute COVID-19. The chain carries TRBV7-2 and TRBJ2-5; TRBD2 agrees at 10 bases. Sequences were obtained from PBMCs or T cells enriched from blood (not recorded which). DNA of the CDR3: TGTGCCAGCCGATCCGGAGCGGGAGGGAAAGAGACCCAGTACTTC. Amino acid sequence: CASRSGAGGKETQYF.